The 28 T cell receptor beta chains presented below share a single source sample, sequenced in a study of blood T cells in healthy people across ages. The use of a sample-barcoded 5' primer and a J-beta primer mix characterized a second PCR of roughly 6 to 11 cycles. TCRdb re-analysed the 5' RACE reads in MiXCR, keeping a single row per CDR3 protein. This table has about 1 million distinct CDR3 sequences, 35% to 50% appearing once. The sample consisted of blood. These receptors originate from a woman aged 55-70 years in good health.

This sequence joins TRBV12-5 and TRBJ2-7, with D hard to call. The CDR3 totals 15 residues. V shed 0 bases and J shed 3 bases, with 12 bases lying between them. Per the germline V gene, CDR1 is LGHNT and CDR2 is FRNRAP. As DNA, the CDR3 is TGTGCTAGTGGTTTGGTACTGGCGAAGATCTACGAGCAGTACTTC. As protein: CASGLVLAKIYEQYF.

The V call is TRBV11-3, the J call TRBJ2-3, with D possibly TRBD1 on 6 matching bases. The germline V gene has CDR1 SGHNT and CDR2 YENEEA. V lost 3 bases to trimming and J lost 4 bases, with 11 bases between them. The CDR3 sequence is 14 residues long. The CDR3: CASSLSGEADTQYF. CDR3 coding DNA: TGTGCCAGCAGCTTGTCAGGGGAAGCAGATACGCAGTATTTT.

The chain links TRBV5-1 to TRBJ1-5, with D tentatively TRBD1 (6 bases). Trimming cost V 1 base and J 8 bases, with 13 bases left between them. CDR3 size: 14 residues. Germline V gene data show CDR1 as SGHRS and CDR2 as YFSETQ. The CDR3, as DNA: TGCGCCAGCAGCTTGTCCACAGGGATGGAGCCCCAGCATTTT. It translates to CASSLSTGMEPQHF.

DNA for the CDR3: TGCAGTGCTAGAGCCACCAGGGGGGCCGGGACAGATACGCAGTATTTT. This translates into CSARATRGAGTDTQYF. The chain is built from TRBV20-1 and TRBJ2-3, with D perhaps TRBD1 (7 bases). The germline V gene encodes CDR1 DFQATT and CDR2 SNEGSKA (reference sequence). Deletions cut 1 base from V and 3 bases from J, with 17 bases between. The CDR3 spans 16 residues.

The chain combines TRBV9 with TRBJ2-7, with 11 bases lining up with TRBD2. The CDR3 has 15 residues. Germline CDR1 reads SGDLS; CDR2 reads YYNGEE. With V trimmed by 5 bases and J by 6 bases, 10 bases remained unmatched. In DNA, the CDR3 is TGTGCCAGCAGGAGGACTAGCGGGTTCGAGGGCGAGCAGTACTTC. It codes for CASRRTSGFEGEQYF. Filled out from reference TRBV9 and TRBJ2-7, the complete variable domain reads DSGVTQTPKHLITATGQRVTLRCSPRSGDLSVYWYQQSLDQGLQFLIQYYNGEERAKGNILERFSAQQFPDLHSELNLSSLELGDSALYFCASRRTSGFEGEQYFGPGTRLTVT.

This rearrangement joins TRBV27 to TRBJ2-7, with D maybe TRBD2 (6 bases). The germline gives CDR1 MNHEY, CDR2 SMNVEV (reference sequence). The CDR3 is made up of 15 amino acids. The V end was cut by 5 bases, the J end by 2 bases, with 16 bases between. CDR3 residues: CASSVGMASAYEQYF. CDR3 DNA sequence: TGTGCCAGCAGTGTCGGGATGGCTAGCGCCTACGAGCAGTACTTC.

The chain joins TRBV7-8 to TRBJ2-1; D uncertain. This CDR3 contains 14 residues. V lost 2 bases and J 5 bases, leaving 10 bases between the germline ends. The V gene's germline CDR1 is SGHVS and CDR2 FQNEAQ. DNA for the CDR3: TGTGCCAGCAGCTTACTTCCTAGGAACAATGAGCAGTTCTTC. Its translation: CASSLLPRNNEQFF.

This clonotype has a handful of counts. Here the CDR3 reads CATSFGGGSYEQYF. DNA for the CDR3: TGTGCCACCTCCTTTGGGGGAGGGTCCTACGAGCAGTACTTC. The chain links TRBV15 to TRBJ2-7; TRBD2 matches at 7 bases. Germline V gene sequence: CDR1 LNHNV, CDR2 YYDKDF (reference sequence). The junction had 8 bases not matched to a gene; V was cut back by 8 bases and J by 1 base. The CDR3 is made up of 14 amino acids.

The chain is built from TRBV5-1 and TRBJ2-5; the match to TRBD2 covers 14 bases. The CDR3 totals 17 residues. The V and J ends lost 1 base and 2 bases, in that order; junction bases with no gene match: 4. The germline gives CDR1 SGHRS, CDR2 YFSETQ. The CDR3 loop is CASSLLGLAGGQETQYF. Here the CDR3 DNA reads TGCGCCAGCAGCTTGCTAGGACTAGCGGGAGGACAAGAGACCCAGTACTTC. The full variable domain, rest sourced from reference TRBV5-1 and TRBJ2-5, is KAGVTQTPRYLIKTRGQQVTLSCSPISGHRSVSWYQQTPGQGLQFLFEYFSETQRNKGNFPGRFSGRQFSNSRSEMNVSTLELGDSALYLCASSLLGLAGGQETQYFGPGTRLLVL.

The chain employs TRBV6-2 or TRBV6-3 and TRBJ1-6; 10 bases agree with TRBD1. V dropped 2 bases and J dropped 9; count of bases not matched to a gene: 7. CDR3 length equals 16 residues. CDR1 and CDR2 (germline): MNHEY, SVGEGT. Here the CDR3 DNA reads TGTGCCAGCAGTTACCCTTCGGGACAGGGGTTTTCACCCCTCCACTTT. The encoded protein is CASSYPSGQGFSPLHF.

The chain links TRBV6-2 or TRBV6-3 to TRBJ2-3; 12 bases line up with TRBD1. Germline CDR1 MNHEY, CDR2 SVGEGT. J was trimmed by 5 bases and V by 7 bases; bases with no gene match: 7. CDR3 size: 15 residues. CDR3 sequence reads: CASMSRDRGRDTQYF. In nucleotides, the CDR3 is TGTGCCAGCATGTCCCGGGACAGGGGGCGAGATACGCAGTATTTT.

Concerning this clonotype: A read error may produce the germline difference seen at one junction end. J is TRBJ2-5 and V is TRBV12-3 or TRBV12-4, with a weak D call TRBD1 (5 bases). There are 17 residues in the CDR3. This CDR3 is CASSLEVQEGPQETQYF. As DNA, the CDR3 is TGTGCCAGCAGCTTAGAAGTACAGGAAGGCCCCCAAGAGACCCAGTACTTC.

This clonotype was found a few times. This chain joins TRBV10-3 and TRBJ2-2; D is ambiguous. Germline CDR1 and CDR2: ENHRY and SYGVKD. This CDR3 has 14 amino acids. Trimming took off 4 bases at V and 7 bases at J, with 13 bases between the two ends. The CDR3 DNA follows: TGTGCCATCAGTGCCCTTCGGGTTGGCGGGGAGCTGTTTTTT. This translates into CAISALRVGGELFF.

J is TRBJ2-5 and V is TRBV12-3 or TRBV12-4; 8 bases line up with TRBD1. The length of the CDR3 is 20 residues. V gave up 1 base and J gave up 1 base; unmatched junction bases: 17. The CDR3 nucleotides are TGTGCCAGCAGTTTAGAACCACCCGGGCCGACAGGGGTACTCCAAGAGACCCAGTACTTC. The encoded protein is CASSLEPPGPTGVLQETQYF.

The chain uses TRBV7-9 and TRBJ2-1; D assignment may be TRBD1 or TRBD2 (7 bases each). Germline CDR1 and CDR2: SEHNR and FQNEAQ (reference sequence). V was cut by 5 bases and J by 4 bases, with 18 bases left in between. CDR3 length: 16 residues. CDR3 residues: CASSPREGAVYNEQFF. DNA for the CDR3: TGTGCCAGCAGCCCGAGGGAGGGGGCGGTGTACAATGAGCAGTTCTTC.

The CDR3 nucleotides read TGTGCCAGCAGGCACAGCTACGAGCAGTACTTC. Translating gives CASRHSYEQYF. This chain connects TRBV6-2 or TRBV6-3 to TRBJ2-7; D is undetermined. V was shortened by 6 bases and J by 3 bases, with 6 bases between the two germline ends. The germline CDR1 and CDR2 sequences are MNHEY and SVGEGT. This CDR3 is built from 11 residues.

The J gene is TRBJ1-2, the V gene TRBV2; the D is unclear. This CDR3 comprises 13 residues. CDR1 SNHLY and CDR2 FYNNEI come from the germline V gene. Trimming shortened V by 6 bases and J by 7 bases, and 15 bases separated the two germline ends. Written as DNA, the CDR3 is TGTGCCAGCAGCAACCCTCTAGAGGGTGGCTACACCTTC. Translating it yields CASSNPLEGGYTF.

This clonotype was counted between two and nine times. The rearrangement joins TRBV12-3 or TRBV12-4 to TRBJ2-3; 12 bases agree with TRBD2. This CDR3 spans 16 amino acids. The junction had 10 bases not matched to a gene; V was cut back by 7 bases and J by 5 bases. The CDR3 DNA is TGTGCCAGCACCCTTTCGTCGACTAGCGGGAGAGATACGCAGTATTTT. Translation gives CASTLSSTSGRDTQYF.

The chain has TRBV7-2 and TRBJ2-5; TRBD2 matches at 9 bases. The V segment lost 5 bases and the J segment 0 bases; nucleotides outside the gene matches: 7. Germline loops: CDR1 SGHTA, CDR2 FQGNSA. CDR3 size: 16 residues. CDR3 region: CASSHLAGTYQETQYF. CDR3 coding DNA: TGTGCCAGCAGCCATCTAGCGGGGACGTACCAAGAGACCCAGTACTTC.

The V call is TRBV28, the J call TRBJ2-1; 7 nucleotides line up with TRBD1. The length of the CDR3 is 14 residues. The ends lost 1 base at V and 6 bases at J; junction bases unmatched: 3. Germline loops: CDR1 MDHEN, CDR2 SYDVKM. Here the CDR3 reads CASSLLPGGNEQFF. CDR3 coding DNA: TGTGCCAGCAGTTTATTGCCAGGGGGCAATGAGCAGTTCTTC.

This clonotype was picked up a small number of times. V usage is TRBV6-1 and J usage is TRBJ2-1, with 8 bases matching TRBD1. Trimming took 5 bases from V and 10 from J; bases not matched to a gene: 19. Germline V gene lookup returns CDR1 MNHNS and CDR2 SASEGT. This CDR3 is 17 amino acids long. The DNA of the CDR3 is TGTGCCAGCAGTACATTGCCGGGACAGGACATGCTCGGAGAGCAGTTCTTC. It yields the protein CASSTLPGQDMLGEQFF.

The gene calls are TRBV5-6 and TRBJ2-3, with 10 bases aligning to TRBD2. The CDR3 covers 15 residues. Germline CDR1 and CDR2: SGHDT and YYEEEE. The junction had 11 bases not matched to a gene; V was cut back by 4 bases and J by 9 bases. The DNA for the CDR3 is TGTGCCAGCAGCCACCTAGCGGGAGTTCACCCAACGCAGTATTTT. This encodes CASSHLAGVHPTQYF.

This clonotype was seen only a few times. The chain couples TRBV27 to TRBJ2-1, with D hard to call. Germline V gene data show CDR1 as MNHEY and CDR2 as SMNVEV (reference sequence). CDR3 size: 11 residues. The V gene lost 6 bases and the J gene lost 10 bases, with 10 bases spanning the gap. CDR3 region: CASRVFNEQFF. The CDR3 coding sequence is TGTGCCAGCAGGGTCTTTAACGAGCAGTTCTTC.

The chain links TRBV27 to TRBJ1-2; D is ambiguous. The CDR3 is made up of 13 amino acids. In germline, CDR1 is MNHEY, CDR2 SMNVEV (reference sequence). Trimming took off 6 bases at V and 6 bases at J, with 14 bases between the two ends. The CDR3 sequence is CASSFAVGHGYTF. CDR3 coding DNA: TGTGCCAGCAGCTTTGCGGTGGGCCATGGCTACACCTTC.

The chain couples TRBV20-1 to TRBJ2-4, with a tentative D call TRBD2 (6 bases). The V gene lost 1 base and the J gene lost 0 bases, with 10 bases spanning the gap. The CDR3 spans 15 residues. Germline loops: CDR1 DFQATT, CDR2 SNEGSKA (reference sequence). DNA of the CDR3: TGCAGTGCTAGAGTTGGGACTCTAGCCAAAAACATTCAGTACTTC. This codes for CSARVGTLAKNIQYF.

V and J are TRBV9 and TRBJ2-1; 10 bases are shared with TRBD1. This CDR3 spans 15 amino acids. V gave up 3 bases and J gave up 13 bases; unmatched junction bases: 13. The germline CDR1 and CDR2 sequences are SGDLS and YYNGEE. The CDR3 here is CASSARTGGKETQFF. For the CDR3, the DNA is TGTGCCAGCAGCGCTCGGACAGGGGGGAAGGAGACCCAGTTCTTC.

This clonotype was seen a handful of times. V gene TRBV20-1 combines with J gene TRBJ2-1; 12 nucleotides match TRBD2. The J segment lost 6 bases and the V segment lost 3 bases, leaving 3 bases of the junction unmatched. This CDR3 contains 14 residues. The germline gives CDR1 DFQATT, CDR2 SNEGSKA (reference sequence). As DNA, the CDR3 is TGCAGTGCTAGTCCTAGCGGGAGGGGCAATGAGCAGTTCTTC. Translated: CSASPSGRGNEQFF.

The V call is TRBV20-1, the J call TRBJ2-3; TRBD2 matches 7 bases. Germline CDR1 reads DFQATT; CDR2 reads SNEGSKA (reference sequence). Losses at the gene ends were 0 bases for V and 4 bases for J; bases not matched to a gene: 10. CDR3 length: 16 residues. The CDR3 region is CSARDVQGGDADTQYF. Here the CDR3 DNA reads TGCAGTGCTAGAGATGTCCAGGGAGGGGACGCAGATACGCAGTATTTT.